Following are 20 T cell receptor beta chains from one sample sequenced in a study of shared clonotypes between healthy human individuals (dated by TCRdb to about 2020). The library was built by means of the immunoSEQ multiplex PCR assay. Here the immuneACCESS table is served through TCRdb, limited to in-frame sequences with V and J called. Missing clones are a known gap in these copies; in checked studies unresolved V genes cover under half, and the rest lacks a known reason. The sample yields hundreds of thousands of clones; around 67% were counted once. The biggest ten clones account for 1.5% to 2% of the sample. Material: memory CD4+ T cells sorted from blood. The cell subset or site label for this specimen denotes: CD45RA-negative fraction. The source is a woman in her 30s in good health.

This clone was seen a few times. J is TRBJ1-1 and V is TRBV29-1; tentatively, D is TRBD1 (6 bases). The CDR3 loop spans 14 amino acids. The V gene's germline CDR1 is SQVTM and CDR2 ANQGSEA. The V end lost 6 bases, the J end lost 6 bases, and 20 bases lay between the germline ends. The CDR3, as DNA: TGCAGCGTAGTCCCACCTACAGGGTTTGCTGAAGCTTTCTTT. It is translated as CSVVPPTGFAEAFF.

The chain employs TRBV4-2 and TRBJ2-7, with a possible D match to TRBD1 (6 bases). The CDR3 totals 15 residues. The germline V gene has CDR1 LGHNA and CDR2 YNFKEQ. The V and J ends lost 0 bases and 2 bases respectively, with 11 bases between them. DNA for the CDR3: TGTGCCAGCAGCCAAGACAGGGGCGCAACCTACGAGCAGTACTTC. It yields the protein CASSQDRGATYEQYF.

The V and J genes are TRBV2 and TRBJ1-2; TRBD1 matches 8 bases. V dropped 6 bases and J dropped 8; count of bases not matched to a gene: 14. Germline V CDR1 and CDR2: SNHLY, FYNNEI. This CDR3 is 15 amino acids long. The DNA for the CDR3 is TGTGCCAGCAGAGGACAGGGCCCCCGGGGAACAGGCTACACCTTC. Protein: CASRGQGPRGTGYTF.

The chain joins TRBV6-1 to TRBJ2-7; the D call may be TRBD1 or TRBD2 (7 bases each). V lost 3 bases and J lost 2, with 14 bases in between. The germline V gene has CDR1 MNHNS and CDR2 SASEGT. The CDR3 totals 15 residues. CDR3 loop: CASSDRGGGAYEQYF. The CDR3 region has the DNA TGTGCCAGCAGTGACAGGGGGGGAGGGGCCTACGAGCAGTACTTC.

The V and J genes are TRBV7-9 and TRBJ2-1; the D gene is possibly TRBD2 (6 bases). The length of the CDR3 is 14 residues. The germline gives CDR1 SEHNR, CDR2 FQNEAQ (reference sequence). Deletions cut 5 bases from V and 4 bases from J, with 12 bases between. The CDR3 sequence is CASSPRDSYNEQFF. CDR3 nucleotides: TGTGCCAGCAGCCCTCGGGACTCTTACAATGAGCAGTTCTTC. The whole variable domain, filled in from reference TRBV7-9 and TRBJ2-1, reads DTGVSQNPRHKITKRGQNVTFRCDPISEHNRLYWYRQTLGQGPEFLTYFQNEAQLEKSRLLSDRFSAERPKGSFSTLEIQRTEQGDSAMYLCASSPRDSYNEQFFGPGTRLTVL.

The chain recombines TRBV13 with TRBJ1-1, with D maybe TRBD1 (5 bases). CDR1 is PRHDT, CDR2 FYEKMQ, per germline (reference sequence). Trimming pared 5 bases from V and 4 bases from J, leaving 26 bases between. The CDR3 has 18 residues. CDR3 nucleotide sequence: TGTGCCAGCAGCCTAGTACGGGGGGGGTGGAGATCCCCCACTGAAGCTTTCTTT. Translated: CASSLVRGGWRSPTEAFF.

The chain combines TRBV5-1 with TRBJ1-4; possibly TRBD1 for D (5 bases). Trimming shortened V by 4 bases and J by 0 bases, and 25 bases separated the two germline ends. The CDR3 has 20 residues. Looked up from germline, CDR1 is SGHRS and CDR2 is YFSETQ. CDR3 region: CASSPRGTTDFTTTNEKLFF. DNA for the CDR3: TGCGCCAGCAGCCCGCGGGGGACCACGGACTTCACTACAACTAATGAAAAACTGTTTTTT.

There are a few counts of this clone. V is TRBV2 and J is TRBJ2-3; the D gene is possibly TRBD2 (5 bases). Germline V lookup: CDR1 SNHLY, CDR2 FYNNEI. CDR3 size: 15 residues. Deletions cut 3 bases from V and 6 bases from J, with 16 bases between. The DNA of the CDR3 is TGTGCCAGCAGTGAGGACTCACTTCTGGGGGATACGCAGTATTTT. Encoded protein: CASSEDSLLGDTQYF.

V gene TRBV5-6 combines with J gene TRBJ1-5; 7 bases line up with TRBD1. Germline CDR1 reads SGHDT; CDR2 reads YYEEEE. The V segment lost 0 bases and the J segment 4 bases; nucleotides outside the gene matches: 7. CDR3 length equals 16 residues. CDR3 amino acids: CASSLAGTELNQPQHF. The CDR3 DNA is TGTGCCAGCAGCTTGGCCGGGACAGAACTTAATCAGCCCCAGCATTTT. The complete variable domain, with remaining parts taken from reference TRBV5-6 and TRBJ1-5, reads DAGVTQSPTHLIKTRGQQVTLRCSPKSGHDTVSWYQQALGQGPQFIFQYYEEEERQRGNFPDRFSGHQFPNYSSELNVNALLLGDSALYLCASSLAGTELNQPQHFGDGTRLSIL.

The chain has TRBV2 and TRBJ2-7, with a possible D match to TRBD1 (7 bases). Per the germline V gene, CDR1 is SNHLY and CDR2 is FYNNEI. The CDR3 consists of 15 residues. Trimming left V 8 bases short and J 7 bases short, with 24 bases between. The CDR3 sequence is CASGGTAALGREQYF. CDR3 bases: TGTGCCAGCGGGGGGACAGCGGCTCTTGGGAGGGAGCAGTACTTC.

V usage is TRBV25-1 and J usage is TRBJ2-3; possibly TRBD1 or TRBD2 for D (5 bases each). CDR1 is MGHDK, CDR2 SYGVNS, per germline. V dropped 5 bases and J dropped 4 bases, with 13 bases sitting between them. The CDR3 is 14 residues long. In nucleotides, the CDR3 is TGTGCCAGCAGTCCCCGTGGGGGTCCAGATACGCAGTATTTT. Translation gives CASSPRGGPDTQYF.

This clone was found a few times. The J gene is TRBJ2-5, the V gene TRBV18, with TRBD1 as a possible D gene (6 bases). Germline values: CDR1 KGHSH, CDR2 LQKENI. CDR3 size: 14 residues. V was pared by 3 bases and J by 5 bases, with 13 bases between. The CDR3 DNA follows: TGTGCCAGCTCACCGAACAGGGCGAGGGAGACCCAGTACTTC. Translation gives CASSPNRARETQYF.

V gene TRBV15 combines with J gene TRBJ1-3; no clear D. Between the trimmed V and J ends, which lost 0 bases and 0 bases, there was a span of 3 bases. This CDR3 comprises 14 residues. CDR1 and CDR2 from the germline V gene are LNHNV and YYDKDF (reference sequence). CDR3 residues: CATSRDPSGNTIYF. The DNA for the CDR3 is TGTGCCACCAGCAGAGATCCCTCTGGAAACACCATATATTTT. The complete variable domain, with remaining parts taken from reference TRBV15 and TRBJ1-3, reads DAMVIQNPRYQVTQFGKPVTLSCSQTLNHNVMYWYQQKSSQAPKLLFHYYDKDFNNEADTPDNFQSRRPNTSFCFLDIRSPGLGDTAMYLCATSRDPSGNTIYFGEGSWLTVV.

This chain connects TRBV6-5 to TRBJ2-1; 7 positions agree with TRBD1. The junction had 11 bases not matched to a gene; V was cut back by 7 bases and J by 5 bases. The CDR3 is 15 amino acids. Germline V gives CDR1 MNHEY, CDR2 SVGAGI. The CDR3 coding sequence is TGTGCCAGCAATAACCCCGGGACAGAAAACAATGAGCAGTTCTTC. As protein: CASNNPGTENNEQFF.

This clone has a count of ten or more. This chain links TRBV7-8 with TRBJ1-5, with no clear D. The V end was cut by 6 bases, the J end by 7 bases, with 13 bases between. The CDR3 loop spans 13 amino acids. In germline, CDR1 is SGHVS, CDR2 FQNEAQ. The DNA of the CDR3 is TGTGCCAGCAGACTGGGAGCAGGACAGCCCCAGCATTTT. Protein sequence: CASRLGAGQPQHF.

The J gene is TRBJ2-5, the V gene TRBV5-4; D remains ambiguous. The CDR3 has 12 residues. The V gene's germline CDR1 is SGHNT and CDR2 YYREEE (reference sequence). The V end lost 5 bases, the J end lost 6 bases, and 11 bases lay between the germline ends. The DNA of the CDR3 is TGTGCCAGCAGTCTTTACCGGAAGACCCAGTACTTC. Amino acids: CASSLYRKTQYF.

The J gene is TRBJ2-2, the V gene TRBV6-5; 8 nucleotides match TRBD1. Germline V CDR1 and CDR2: MNHEY, SVGAGI. The CDR3 sequence is 15 residues long. The trim removed 4 bases at V and 4 bases at J, leaving 5 bases unmatched. Written as DNA, the CDR3 is TGTGCCAGCAGTTTCAGGGGGCACAGCACCGGGGAGCTGTTTTTT. It encodes CASSFRGHSTGELFF.

This sequence joins TRBV7-6 and TRBJ1-3; 11 bases line up with TRBD1. The V gene's germline CDR1 is SGHVS and CDR2 FNYEAQ. Losses at the gene ends were 4 bases for V and 0 bases for J; bases not matched to a gene: 5. The CDR3 is made up of 17 amino acids. CDR3 nucleotide sequence: TGTGCCAGCAGCTCGGGACAGGGGGTAAACTCTGGAAACACCATATATTTT. Translating it yields CASSSGQGVNSGNTIYF.

The chain has TRBV7-8 and TRBJ2-3; perhaps TRBD2 as D (5 bases). Trimming removed 5 bases from V and 6 bases from J, with 12 bases in between. The germline CDR1 and CDR2 sequences are SGHVS and FQNEAQ. The CDR3 is made up of 13 amino acids. CDR3 region: CASSPSTGDTQYF. In DNA, the CDR3 is TGTGCCAGCAGCCCTTCCACGGGGGATACGCAGTATTTT.

V usage is TRBV6-1 and J usage is TRBJ1-1, with 7 bases lining up with TRBD1. Germline lookup yields CDR1 MNHNS and CDR2 SASEGT. The CDR3 spans 14 residues. J gave up 1 base and V 7 bases, and 6 bases lay outside the gene matches. Here the CDR3 reads CASNLDRRNTEAFF. DNA for the CDR3: TGTGCCAGCAACCTGGACAGGAGGAACACTGAAGCTTTCTTT.